The entry that follows covers one T cell receptor (beta chain) sequence. The target antigen is unknown. The germline CDR1 and CDR2 sequences are SGHAT and FQNNGV. The V gene lost 3 bases and the J gene lost 4 bases, with 12 bases spanning the gap. CDR3 length: 14 residues. Recipients boosted at about 4 weeks or about 12 weeks are pooled. The protocol was immunoSEQ multiplex PCR, while the TCRdb copy is restricted to in-frame clones and leaves out a portion. The sample contains tens of thousands of clones, 80% of which appear only once. These data belong to a study of T cell responses to AZD1222 COVID-19 vaccine. General study points: Within unmutated variant regions lay the reported targets of nearly half of spike-specific TCRs. Increased Spike-specific TCR breadth and depth were observed after two AZD1222 doses.

The chain couples TRBV11-2 to TRBJ2-5, with D perhaps TRBD1 (6 bases). This sequence originates from an adult who received the AZD1222 COVID-19 vaccine. This specimen was peripheral blood, taken 28 days after the second AZD1222 dose. CDR3 DNA sequence: TGTGCCAGCAGCTTCAGGGGTCTGGGAGAGACCCAGTACTTC. Translated: CASSFRGLGETQYF.